The sample holds a few counts of the clone carrying this TCR beta chain. Its matching antigen is unknown. The sample comes from a study of T cells in Graves' hyperthyroidism and ophthalmopathy. Study results and caveats: By a 13 V-J model, ophthalmopathy was set apart from stable hyperthyroidism.

The TCR beta CDR3 regions underwent amplification using RNA transcripts as the source. With the HTBI primer set, the TCR CDR3 went through a first round of RT-PCR. TCRdb called the multiplex PCR reads again in MiXCR, with one record for every CDR3 protein. Of a few hundred thousand distinct CDR3 sequences detected, 18% appear once; the ten largest clones hold approximately 49%. This CDR3 spans 14 amino acids. Trimming shortened V by 5 bases and J by 7 bases, and 15 bases separated the two germline ends. CDR1 is MNHNS, CDR2 SASEGT, per germline. A lack of ophthalmopathy progression within 18 months defined stable Graves' hyperthyroidism. The diagnoses drew upon clinical symptoms, serum thyroxine and TRAb, thyroid ultrasound and orbital computed tomography.

Sequencing was done on a sample of blood. This rearrangement joins TRBV6-1 to TRBJ1-5, with no clear D. The origin of this receptor is a woman between 50 and 59 years old with Graves' hyperthyroidism. The CDR3: CASSPGSGYQPQHF. The CDR3 DNA reads as TGTGCCAGCAGTCCGGGGTCGGGGTACCAGCCCCAGCATTTT.